A single sample is the source of the 9 T cell receptor beta chains below, sequenced in a study of T cell responses to AZD1222 COVID-19 vaccine. Repertoires were generated with immunoSEQ multiplex PCR, while TCRdb's copy carries only in-frame clones and drops some. Altogether about 150,000 clones are present, 91% being singletons, with the ten largest covering more than 1.3%. The sample was peripheral blood, taken on day 0 of AZD1222 vaccination. These TCRs come from an adult in good health.

V usage is TRBV7-9 and J usage is TRBJ1-5; D unclear. V dropped 1 base and J dropped 9 bases, with 16 bases sitting between them. The CDR3 extends over 15 amino acids. Germline CDR1 and CDR2: SEHNR and FQNEAQ (reference sequence). The DNA for the CDR3 is TGTGCCAGCAGCTTAGTCTTGGGCGACTCGGGGCCCCAGCATTTT. Translation: CASSLVLGDSGPQHF. Full variable domain (outside the CDR3, taken from reference TRBV7-9 and TRBJ1-5): DTGVSQNPRHKITKRGQNVTFRCDPISEHNRLYWYRQTLGQGPEFLTYFQNEAQLEKSRLLSDRFSAERPKGSFSTLEIQRTEQGDSAMYLCASSLVLGDSGPQHFGDGTRLSIL.

The V call is TRBV7-3, the J call TRBJ1-2; D is uncertain. V gave up 3 bases and J gave up 2 bases, with 13 bases separating them. Germline lookup yields CDR1 SGHTA and CDR2 FQGTGA. The length of the CDR3 is 15 residues. CDR3 coding DNA: TGTGCCAGCAGCTTGTTTGTCAGCTTAAACTATGGCTACACCTTC. Protein sequence: CASSLFVSLNYGYTF.

This clone was seen just once. Written as DNA, the CDR3 is TGTGCCAGCAGCCTACCGGGGGCTGGCTACACCTTC. It is translated as CASSLPGAGYTF. The gene calls are TRBV28 and TRBJ1-2; D possibly corresponds to TRBD1 (6 bases). Germline CDR1 MDHEN, CDR2 SYDVKM. Trimming removed 6 bases from V and 7 bases from J, with 12 bases in between. The CDR3 spans 12 residues.

The rearrangement uses TRBV6-5 and TRBJ1-2, with TRBD1 matching over 10 bases. With V trimmed by 6 bases and J by 4 bases, 8 bases remained unmatched. This CDR3 is built from 15 residues. The germline CDR1 and CDR2 sequences are MNHEY and SVGAGI. The CDR3 sequence: CASRDTGTGAYGYTF. CDR3 in DNA: TGTGCCAGCAGAGACACCGGGACAGGGGCCTATGGCTACACCTTC.

The chain has TRBV4-2 and TRBJ2-7; D is possibly TRBD2 (6 bases). The CDR3 spans 15 residues. Trimming pared 2 bases from V and 2 bases from J, leaving 13 bases between. Germline CDR1 is LGHNA and CDR2 is YNFKEQ. CDR3 nucleotides: TGTGCCAGCAGCCAAAACCTCCGGGGGACCTACGAGCAGTACTTC. This codes for CASSQNLRGTYEQYF.

The gene calls are TRBV29-1 and TRBJ2-1, with TRBD1 identical over 8 bases. Germline lookup yields CDR1 SQVTM and CDR2 ANQGSEA. The V segment lost 7 bases and the J segment 2 bases; nucleotides outside the gene matches: 7. This CDR3 region has 14 residues. The CDR3 sequence is CSGDKTGAYNEQFF. The DNA of the CDR3 is TGCAGCGGGGACAAGACAGGGGCCTACAATGAGCAGTTCTTC.

This clone was picked up one time. The chain has TRBV5-4 and TRBJ2-7; a weak D match, TRBD2 (6 bases). This CDR3 has 14 amino acids. Germline V gene data show CDR1 as SGHNT and CDR2 as YYREEE (reference sequence). V was cut by 3 bases and J by 2 bases, with 12 bases left in between. The CDR3 DNA sequence: TGTGCCAGCAGCTCGGGACTCGTTACCTACGAGCAGTACTTC. Protein sequence: CASSSGLVTYEQYF. Complete variable domain (other parts from reference TRBV5-4 and TRBJ2-7): ETGVTQSPTHLIKTRGQQVTLRCSSQSGHNTVSWYQQALGQGPQFIFQYYREEENGRGNFPPRFSGLQFPNYSSELNVNALELDDSALYLCASSSGLVTYEQYFGPGTRLTVT.

The chain has TRBV7-9 and TRBJ1-5; the D is unclear. Germline CDR1 and CDR2: SEHNR and FQNEAQ (reference sequence). This CDR3 has 14 residues. Trimming stripped 1 base from V and 3 bases from J, with 7 bases between. The CDR3 DNA follows: TGTGCCAGCAGCTTAGGGAGTACCAATCAGCCCCAGCATTTT. Translation: CASSLGSTNQPQHF. Combining the CDR3 with reference TRBV7-9 and TRBJ1-5 gives the whole variable domain DTGVSQNPRHKITKRGQNVTFRCDPISEHNRLYWYRQTLGQGPEFLTYFQNEAQLEKSRLLSDRFSAERPKGSFSTLEIQRTEQGDSAMYLCASSLGSTNQPQHFGDGTRLSIL.

As to this clone: An end of the junction differs from the germline gene, which may be a read error. The rearrangement links TRBV12-3 or TRBV12-4 to TRBJ2-7, with 12 bases lining up with TRBD2. The CDR3 runs 13 residues. The CDR3 is CASTLGRLAGASF. CDR3 nucleotides: TGTGCCAGCACCTTAGGTCGACTAGCGGGGGCCTCGTTC.